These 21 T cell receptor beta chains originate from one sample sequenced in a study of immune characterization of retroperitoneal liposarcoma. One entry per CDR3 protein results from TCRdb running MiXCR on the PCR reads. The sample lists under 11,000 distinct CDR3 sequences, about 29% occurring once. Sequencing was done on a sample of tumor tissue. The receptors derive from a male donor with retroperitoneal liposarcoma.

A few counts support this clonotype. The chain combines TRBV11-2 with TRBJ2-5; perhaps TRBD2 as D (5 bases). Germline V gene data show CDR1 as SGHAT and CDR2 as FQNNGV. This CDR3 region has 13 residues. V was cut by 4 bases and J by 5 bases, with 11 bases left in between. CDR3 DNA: TGTGCCAGCAGCTACGGACTCGGGGAGACCCAGTACTTC. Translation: CASSYGLGETQYF.

In DNA, the CDR3 is TGTGCCACCAGTGTAAAGGGTGCCGGGGAGCTGTTTTTT. This sequence encodes CATSVKGAGELFF. This rearrangement joins TRBV24-1 to TRBJ2-2; D gene ambiguous. V was pared by 5 bases and J by 6 bases, with 9 bases between. This CDR3 region has 13 residues. Per germline, CDR1 KGHDR and CDR2 SFDVKD.

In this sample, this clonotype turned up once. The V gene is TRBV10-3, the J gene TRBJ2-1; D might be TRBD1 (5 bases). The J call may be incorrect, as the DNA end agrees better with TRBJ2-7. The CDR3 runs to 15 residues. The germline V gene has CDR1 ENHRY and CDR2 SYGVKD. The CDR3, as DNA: TGTGCCATCAGTGTATTAAGGCAGGGCACCTACGAGCAGTACTTC. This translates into CAISVLRQGTYEQYF.

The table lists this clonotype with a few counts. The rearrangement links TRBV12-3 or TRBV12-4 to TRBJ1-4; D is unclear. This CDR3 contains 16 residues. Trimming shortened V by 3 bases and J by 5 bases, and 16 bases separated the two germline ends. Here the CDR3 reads CASSLVLRSANEKLFF. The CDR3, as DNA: TGTGCCAGCAGTTTGGTTCTGAGGTCGGCAAATGAAAAACTGTTTTTT.

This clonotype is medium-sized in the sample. Here the CDR3 reads CASSYTSGGSDTQYF. The DNA for the CDR3 is TGTGCCAGCAGTTACACTAGCGGGGGGTCGGATACGCAGTATTTT. V usage is TRBV6-5 and J usage is TRBJ2-3, with 12 bases identical to TRBD2. The CDR3 is 15 residues long. Germline-derived CDR1 and CDR2 are MNHEY and SVGAGI. Trimming removed 2 bases from V and 6 bases from J; junction bases left unmatched: 3.

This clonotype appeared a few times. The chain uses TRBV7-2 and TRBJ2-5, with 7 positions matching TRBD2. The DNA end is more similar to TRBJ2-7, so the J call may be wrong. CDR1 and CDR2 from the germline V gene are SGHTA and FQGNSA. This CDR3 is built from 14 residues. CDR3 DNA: TGTGCCAGCACCATGGGGGGGTGGGCCTACGAGCAGTACTTC. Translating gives CASTMGGWAYEQYF.

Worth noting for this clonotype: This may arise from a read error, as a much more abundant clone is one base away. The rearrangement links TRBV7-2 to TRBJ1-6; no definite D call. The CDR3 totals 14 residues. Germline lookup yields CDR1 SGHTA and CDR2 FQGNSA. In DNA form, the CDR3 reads TGTGCCACGACCGCCGGCCCTGTGAATTCACCCCTCAACTTT. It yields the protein CATTAGPVNSPLNF.

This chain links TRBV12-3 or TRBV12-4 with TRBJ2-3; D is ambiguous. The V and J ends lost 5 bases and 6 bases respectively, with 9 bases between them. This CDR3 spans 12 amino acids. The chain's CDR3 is CASSISPDTQYF. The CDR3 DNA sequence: TGTGCCAGCAGTATCAGCCCGGATACGCAGTATTTT.

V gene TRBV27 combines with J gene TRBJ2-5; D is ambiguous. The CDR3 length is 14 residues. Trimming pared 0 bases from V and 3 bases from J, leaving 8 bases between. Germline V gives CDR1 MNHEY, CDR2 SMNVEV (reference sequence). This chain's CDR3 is CASSLSYREETQYF. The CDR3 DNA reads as TGTGCCAGCAGTTTATCGTACAGAGAAGAGACCCAGTACTTC.

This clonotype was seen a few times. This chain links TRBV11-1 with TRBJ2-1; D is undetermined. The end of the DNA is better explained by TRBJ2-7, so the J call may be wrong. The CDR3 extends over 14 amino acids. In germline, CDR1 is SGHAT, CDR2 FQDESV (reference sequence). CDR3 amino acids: CASSGRRRSNEQYF. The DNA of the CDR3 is TGTGCCAGCAGCGGAAGACGGCGAAGCAATGAGCAGTACTTC.

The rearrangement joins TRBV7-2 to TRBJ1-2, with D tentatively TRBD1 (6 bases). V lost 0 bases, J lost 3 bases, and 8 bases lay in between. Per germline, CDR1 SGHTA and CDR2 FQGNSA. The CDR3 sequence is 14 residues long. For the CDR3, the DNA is TGTGCCAGCAGCTTAGCGAAGGGGGACTATGGCTACACCTTC. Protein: CASSLAKGDYGYTF. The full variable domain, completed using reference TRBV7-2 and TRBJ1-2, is GAGVSQSPSNKVTEKGKDVELRCDPISGHTALYWYRQSLGQGLEFLIYFQGNSAPDKSGLPSDRFSAERTGGSVSTLTIQRTQQEDSAVYLCASSLAKGDYGYTFGSGTRLTVV.

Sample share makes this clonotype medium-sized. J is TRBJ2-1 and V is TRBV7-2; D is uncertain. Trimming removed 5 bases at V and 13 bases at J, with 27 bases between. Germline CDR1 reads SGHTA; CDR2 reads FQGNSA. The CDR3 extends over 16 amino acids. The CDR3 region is CASSPLALVQLETQFF. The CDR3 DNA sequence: TGTGCCAGCAGCCCCTTGGCGCTAGTTCAGCTAGAGACCCAGTTCTTC.

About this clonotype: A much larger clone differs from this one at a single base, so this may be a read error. The CDR3 bases are TGTGCCAGCAGCTTAGGGGGTGGAAGCGGGGTGAACACCTACGAGCTGTACTTC. Translating gives CASSLGGGSGVNTYELYF. This chain joins TRBV7-2 and TRBJ2-7; TRBD2 aligns across 7 bases. The CDR3 totals 18 residues. Germline V gives CDR1 SGHTA, CDR2 FQGNSA.

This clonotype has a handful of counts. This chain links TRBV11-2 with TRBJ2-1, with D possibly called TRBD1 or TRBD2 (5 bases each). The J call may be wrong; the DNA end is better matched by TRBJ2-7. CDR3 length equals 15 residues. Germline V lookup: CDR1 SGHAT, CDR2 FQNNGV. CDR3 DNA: TGTGCCAGCAGGGCTCCGGGACGCAACTCCTACGAGCAGTACTTC. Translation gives CASRAPGRNSYEQYF.

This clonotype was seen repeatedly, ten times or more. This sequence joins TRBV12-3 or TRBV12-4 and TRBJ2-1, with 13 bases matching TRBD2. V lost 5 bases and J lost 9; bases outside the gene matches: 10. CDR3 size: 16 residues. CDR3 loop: CASSTPGLAGIVEQFF. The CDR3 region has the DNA TGTGCCAGCAGTACCCCGGGACTAGCGGGGATTGTTGAGCAGTTCTTC.

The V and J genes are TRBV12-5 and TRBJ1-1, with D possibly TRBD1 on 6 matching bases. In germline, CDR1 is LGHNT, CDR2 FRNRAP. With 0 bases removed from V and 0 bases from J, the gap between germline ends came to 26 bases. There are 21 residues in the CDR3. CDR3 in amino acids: CASGLVLSDLRGPPMNTEAFF. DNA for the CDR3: TGTGCTAGTGGTTTGGTACTATCGGATTTGCGGGGGCCCCCGATGAACACTGAAGCTTTCTTT.

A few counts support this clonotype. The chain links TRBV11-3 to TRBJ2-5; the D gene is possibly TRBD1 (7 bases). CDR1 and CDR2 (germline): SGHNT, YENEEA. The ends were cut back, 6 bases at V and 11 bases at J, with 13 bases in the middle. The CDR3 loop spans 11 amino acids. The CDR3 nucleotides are TGTGCCAGCAGACAGGGGACTGAGCAGTACTTC. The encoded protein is CASRQGTEQYF.

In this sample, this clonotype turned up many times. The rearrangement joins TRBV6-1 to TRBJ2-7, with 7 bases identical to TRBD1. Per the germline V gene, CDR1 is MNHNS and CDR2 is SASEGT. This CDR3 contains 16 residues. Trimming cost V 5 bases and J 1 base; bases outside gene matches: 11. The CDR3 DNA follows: TGTGCCAGCAGTTTCCGCATGCCGGGACAGTCCTACGAGCAGTACTTC. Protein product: CASSFRMPGQSYEQYF.

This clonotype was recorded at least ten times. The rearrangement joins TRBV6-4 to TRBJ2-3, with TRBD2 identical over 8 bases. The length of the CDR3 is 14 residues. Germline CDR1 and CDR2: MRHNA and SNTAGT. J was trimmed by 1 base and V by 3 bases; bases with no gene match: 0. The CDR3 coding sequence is TGTGCCAGCAGTGAGCGGGGGGGCACAGATACGCAGTATTTT. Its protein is CASSERGGTDTQYF.

The CDR3 loop reads CASSHQGLDTQYF. The CDR3 DNA reads as TGCGCCAGCAGTCATCAGGGATTAGATACGCAGTATTTT. The chain uses TRBV10-1 and TRBJ2-3; tentative D call: TRBD1 (5 bases). From germline, CDR1 is WNHNN and CDR2 SYGVQD (reference sequence). CDR3 length: 13 amino acids. Trimming pared 5 bases from V and 5 bases from J, leaving 11 bases between.

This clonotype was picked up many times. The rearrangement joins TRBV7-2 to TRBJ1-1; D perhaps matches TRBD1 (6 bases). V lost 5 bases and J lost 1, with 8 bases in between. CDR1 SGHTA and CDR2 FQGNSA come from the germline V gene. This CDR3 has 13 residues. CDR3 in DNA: TGTGCCAGCAGCCAGGGACAGAACACTGAAGCTTTCTTT. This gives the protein CASSQGQNTEAFF.